Listed below are T cell receptor beta chains from one sample, sequenced in a study of neoadjuvant nivolumab and ipilimumab in lung cancer. Assay used: immunoSEQ multiplex PCR; TCRdb lists only in-frame clones, some missing. The repertoire holds about 8,800 clones, with approximately 84% as singletons. The sequenced sample was tumor tissue, obtained after neoadjuvant nivolumab, alone or with ipilimumab, at or shortly before surgery. The source of these receptors is an adult with non-small cell lung cancer. CDR3s include the opening cysteine and the closing phenylalanine or tryptophan. Each record gives: CDR3 DNA, CDR3 protein, V gene, clone size, D gene, J gene. D genes are given only for firm matches. The size of a clone is reported for some rows only, either as once, few or many, or as a class for expanded clones.

DNA: TGTGCCAGCAGTTTATACTACGAGCAGTACTTC; CDR3: CASSLYYEQYF; V: TRBV25-1; size: .; D: .; J: TRBJ2-7
DNA: TGTGCCAGTAGTATACAAACGAATAGCAATCAGCCCCAGCATTTT; CDR3: CASSIQTNSNQPQHF; V: TRBV19; size: .; D: .; J: TRBJ1-5
DNA: TGTGCCAGCAGCTTGACCCAACTGAACACTGAAGCTTTCTTT; CDR3: CASSLTQLNTEAFF; V: TRBV7-6; size: .; D: .; J: TRBJ1-1
DNA: TGTGCCAGCAGTGAAGCGGCGGGATCGTCCCACGAGCAGTACTTC; CDR3: CASSEAAGSSHEQYF; V: TRBV6-1; size: .; D: .; J: TRBJ2-7
DNA: TGTGCCAGCAGCTTATTGGGGGGCTTTGGGCAGTACTTC; CDR3: CASSLLGGFGQYF; V: TRBV7-3; size: .; D: .; J: TRBJ2-7
DNA: TGTGCCAGCAGTAAAGTGGGGAACTCCTACAATGAGCAGTTCTTC; CDR3: CASSKVGNSYNEQFF; V: TRBV27; size: .; D: .; J: TRBJ2-1
DNA: TGTGCCATCAGTGGTCCAGGGAACAATGAGCAGTTCTTC; CDR3: CAISGPGNNEQFF; V: TRBV10-3; size: .; D: .; J: TRBJ2-1
DNA: TGTGCCAGCAGCTTAGCGGGAACGGGGGGATCCTACGAGCAGTACTTC; CDR3: CASSLAGTGGSYEQYF; V: TRBV11-1; size: few; D: TRBD2; J: TRBJ2-7
DNA: TGTGCCAGCAGCTTATATATAGGGGACCACGAGCAGTACTTC; CDR3: CASSLYIGDHEQYF; V: TRBV7-2; size: .; D: .; J: TRBJ2-7
DNA: TGTGCCTGGAGTCCGAACTGGGCAAATCAGCCCCAGCATTTT; CDR3: CAWSPNWANQPQHF; V: TRBV30; size: .; D: .; J: TRBJ1-5
DNA: TGCGCCAGCAACGAGGGCTCGACGCAAGAGACCCAGTACTTC; CDR3: CASNEGSTQETQYF; V: TRBV5-1; size: once; D: .; J: TRBJ2-5
DNA: TGTGCCAGCCGGAGGGGGGATACGCAGTATTTT; CDR3: CASRRGDTQYF; V: TRBV6-5; size: .; D: .; J: TRBJ2-3
DNA: TGTGCCAGCAGTCCCCGACTAGCGTCTAGATACGAGCAGTACTTC; CDR3: CASSPRLASRYEQYF; V: TRBV2; size: .; D: TRBD2; J: TRBJ2-7
DNA: TGCGCCAGCAGTTCCAGGGTCGCGGAGACTGAAGCTTTCTTT; CDR3: CASSSRVAETEAFF; V: TRBV5-1; size: few; D: .; J: TRBJ1-1
DNA: TGTGCCAGCAGCTTAGTTACCGGGTCCTACGAGCAGTACTTC; CDR3: CASSLVTGSYEQYF; V: TRBV11-2; size: .; D: .; J: TRBJ2-7
DNA: TGTGCCAGCTCACCCCCAGGGGACACTGAAGCTTTCTTT; CDR3: CASSPPGDTEAFF; V: TRBV18; size: .; D: .; J: TRBJ1-1
DNA: TGTGCCAGCAGCCGAGACAGGGGAAACTCCTACGAGCAGTACTTC; CDR3: CASSRDRGNSYEQYF; V: TRBV11-1; size: .; D: TRBD1; J: TRBJ2-7
DNA: TGTGCCAGCAGCGCCCTGGGTAGGGCGGGTAACGAGCAGTACTTC; CDR3: CASSALGRAGNEQYF; V: TRBV6-6; size: .; D: .; J: TRBJ2-7
DNA: TGTGCCAGCAGTTCCTACTATGGGACAGGGGGGGCTAACTATGGCTACACCTTC; CDR3: CASSSYYGTGGANYGYTF; V: TRBV28; size: .; D: TRBD1; J: TRBJ1-2
DNA: TGTGCCAGCAGCCGGGACGCCTACAATGAGCAGTTCTTC; CDR3: CASSRDAYNEQFF; V: TRBV6-5; size: .; D: .; J: TRBJ2-1
DNA: TGCGCCTCCTCAAACGTCGGGGCAGCTAATATGAACACTGAAGCTTTCTTT; CDR3: CASSNVGAANMNTEAFF; V: TRBV4-1; size: .; D: .; J: TRBJ1-1
DNA: TGCGCCAGCAGCCAAGATCAGTCGGGCGCAGATGAGGACAGGGGGTCCTACGAGCAGTACTTC; CDR3: CASSQDQSGADEDRGSYEQYF; V: TRBV4-1; size: .; D: TRBD1; J: TRBJ2-7
DNA: TGTGCCAGCAGCTTCCTGGGACAGTACAATGAGCAGTTCTTC; CDR3: CASSFLGQYNEQFF; V: TRBV21-1; size: .; D: .; J: TRBJ2-1
DNA: TGTGCCTGGGCACACAGGGGGAACTATGGCTACACCTTC; CDR3: CAWAHRGNYGYTF; V: TRBV30; size: .; D: TRBD1; J: TRBJ1-2
DNA: TGTGCCAAAAGGACAGGGGGTTCCTATGGCTACACCTTC; CDR3: CAKRTGGSYGYTF; V: TRBV14; size: .; D: TRBD1; J: TRBJ1-2
DNA: TGTGCCAGCAGCTTTGGCCACGAGCAGTACTTC; CDR3: CASSFGHEQYF; V: TRBV7-9; size: .; D: .; J: TRBJ2-7
DNA: TGTGCCAGCAGCCACAGTACTGAAGCTTTCTTT; CDR3: CASSHSTEAFF; V: TRBV7-9; size: .; D: .; J: TRBJ1-1
DNA: TGTGCCAGCAGCTCGACAGCTGGTGGCAGAACATATGGCTACACCTTC; CDR3: CASSSTAGGRTYGYTF; V: TRBV7-3; size: .; D: .; J: TRBJ1-2
DNA: TGTGCCAGCAGTGAGGGGACATCGGATGCAGATACGCAGTATTTT; CDR3: CASSEGTSDADTQYF; V: TRBV6-1; size: few; D: .; J: TRBJ2-3
DNA: TGTGCCAGCTATTGGGGGGTTGAAGCTTTCTTT; CDR3: CASYWGVEAFF; V: TRBV6-1; size: .; D: .; J: TRBJ1-1
DNA: TGCGCCAGCAGCCAAGATTGGGGGAAGGGTGGCTACACCTTC; CDR3: CASSQDWGKGGYTF; V: TRBV4-1; size: .; D: .; J: TRBJ1-2
DNA: TGTGCCACCCATTACACTGAAGCTTTCTTT; CDR3: CATHYTEAFF; V: TRBV28; size: once; D: .; J: TRBJ1-1
DNA: TGTGCCAGCTCACCTTCTAGTGCCTTCTACAATGAGCAGTTCTTC; CDR3: CASSPSSAFYNEQFF; V: TRBV18; size: .; D: .; J: TRBJ2-1
DNA: TGTGCCAGCAGTCGGGTAACGAGCTCCTACGAGCAGTACTTC; CDR3: CASSRVTSSYEQYF; V: TRBV6-5; size: .; D: .; J: TRBJ2-7
DNA: TGTGCCAGCAGCCTAACAGGGGGGACTGGAAACACCATATATTTT; CDR3: CASSLTGGTGNTIYF; V: TRBV11-2; size: .; D: TRBD1; J: TRBJ1-3
DNA: TGCGCCAGCAGCCCCGGACTAGCGGGAGGCGGAGAGACCCAGTACTTC; CDR3: CASSPGLAGGGETQYF; V: TRBV4-1; size: .; D: TRBD2; J: TRBJ2-5
DNA: TGCGCCAGCAGCTTGGGGACAGGGGCCGAGCAGTACTTC; CDR3: CASSLGTGAEQYF; V: TRBV5-1; size: .; D: TRBD1; J: TRBJ2-7
DNA: TGCGCCAGCAGCCTGACACCCTCTACCTACGAGCAGTACTTC; CDR3: CASSLTPSTYEQYF; V: TRBV4-1; size: few; D: .; J: TRBJ2-7
DNA: TGTGCCAGCAGCTTAGTTAGCGGGCGCACAGATACGCAGTATTTT; CDR3: CASSLVSGRTDTQYF; V: TRBV7-2; size: .; D: TRBD2; J: TRBJ2-3
DNA: TGTGCCTGGAGTGTATCTCAGTACGGGGAGCTGTTTTTT; CDR3: CAWSVSQYGELFF; V: TRBV30; size: once; D: .; J: TRBJ2-2
DNA: TGCGCCAGCAGCTTGGAGAGGGGCGGGCAGCCCCAGCATTTT; CDR3: CASSLERGGQPQHF; V: TRBV5-1; size: .; D: .; J: TRBJ1-5
DNA: TGCGCCAGCAGCTTGGCACAGCTGGGGGTGAACACTGAAGCTTTCTTT; CDR3: CASSLAQLGVNTEAFF; V: TRBV5-1; size: .; D: .; J: TRBJ1-1
DNA: TGTGCCAGCAGTGTAGCGCAGGGCTCCTACGAGCAGTACTTC; CDR3: CASSVAQGSYEQYF; V: TRBV6-1; size: .; D: .; J: TRBJ2-7
DNA: TGTGCCAGCAGCTTGAACAGTAATGAAAAACTGTTTTTT; CDR3: CASSLNSNEKLFF; V: TRBV5-4; size: .; D: .; J: TRBJ1-4
DNA: TGTGCCAGCAGTTTATCGGAAGCCCGGGGCTACGAGCAGTACTTC; CDR3: CASSLSEARGYEQYF; V: TRBV27; size: .; D: .; J: TRBJ2-7